These 4 T cell receptor beta chains share one sample of origin, sequenced in a study of regulatory T cells in long-lasting Graves disease. Time point defined: persistent/refractory GD, antithyroid drugs over 5 years with positive TRAb. PBMC RNA was the source of the TCR library. Investigators prepared the TCR beta libraries by applying iRepertoire HTBI primers and Arm-PCR of CDR3 regions. TCRdb used MiXCR to reprocess the multiplex PCR reads, holding one entry per CDR3 protein. The profile covers roughly 470,000 distinct CDR3 sequences, with under 25% appearing a single time and under 9% taken by the ten largest. The sample in question was peripheral blood mononuclear cells (PBMCs), obtained when the disease was refractory, from a patient treated with antithyroid drugs. The source is a female donor with Graves disease.

This clonotype showed up just a few times. This chain links TRBV29-1 with TRBJ1-1, with 8 bases that match TRBD1. Trimming removed 6 bases from V and 3 bases from J; junction bases left unmatched: 6. CDR3 length equals 13 residues. Per germline, CDR1 SQVTM and CDR2 ANQGSEA. CDR3 amino acids: CSVRGQGYTEAFF. CDR3 DNA: TGCAGCGTCCGCGGACAGGGATACACTGAAGCTTTCTTT.

The chain links TRBV7-8 to TRBJ2-7; no reliable D call. Trimming took 3 bases from V and 4 from J, leaving 10 bases between them. Germline CDR1 and CDR2: SGHVS and FQNEAQ. The CDR3 consists of 13 residues. CDR3 sequence (DNA): TGTGCCAGCAGCTTGGCAGACAAATACGAGCAGTACTTC. It codes for CASSLADKYEQYF.

This clonotype has ten or more counts. The rearrangement links TRBV19 to TRBJ2-5, with D unclear. V was cut by 7 bases and J by 5 bases, with 17 bases left in between. Germline V gene lookup returns CDR1 LNHDA and CDR2 SQIVND (reference sequence). The CDR3 length is 14 residues. The CDR3 nucleotides are TGTGCCAGTACCCCAAAGGAATCCGGGGAGACCCAGTACTTC. Its translation is CASTPKESGETQYF.

The chain has TRBV10-2 and TRBJ2-7; 10 nucleotides agree with TRBD2. The length of the CDR3 is 13 residues. The V gene's germline CDR1 is WSHSY and CDR2 SAAADI. V gave up 8 bases and J gave up 2 bases; unmatched junction bases: 3. This CDR3 reads CASGLAETYEQYF. The CDR3 DNA sequence: TGCGCCAGCGGACTAGCGGAGACCTACGAGCAGTACTTC.